The 17 T cell receptor beta chains in this list originate from one sample, sequenced in a study of blood T cell repertoires in COVID-19 (dated by TCRdb to 2020 to 2022). Library preparation used the immunoSEQ multiplex PCR assay. The clones in this table, taken by TCRdb from immuneACCESS, are in-frame only. Not every clone is retained; where verified, under half of the shortfall comes from an unresolved V gene, and the cause of the rest is unknown. In all, the sample holds some 300,000 clones, and just under 85% of those were seen once. The leading ten clones occupy around 4.5% of the sample. The sequencing input was peripheral blood. These TCRs come from a woman aged 50 to 60 with active or convalescent COVID-19.

This clone was seen a few times. This chain joins TRBV2 and TRBJ1-5; possibly TRBD1 for D (5 bases). The V and J ends lost 4 bases and 4 bases respectively, with 17 bases between them. CDR3 length equals 16 residues. Germline V gives CDR1 SNHLY, CDR2 FYNNEI. The chain's CDR3 is CASSGDGWGDNQPQHF. CDR3 bases: TGTGCCAGCAGTGGGGACGGCTGGGGGGATAATCAGCCCCAGCATTTT.

This chain links TRBV4-1 with TRBJ2-1, with D possibly matching TRBD1 (6 bases). V was clipped by 0 bases and J by 4 bases, with 22 bases between them. The CDR3 has 19 amino acids. Germline CDR1 is MGHRA and CDR2 is YSYEKL. CDR3 sequence (DNA): TGCGCCAGCAGCCAAGATTGGAAACTATACAGGGACCCATACAATGAGCAGTTCTTC. Its protein is CASSQDWKLYRDPYNEQFF.

The chain joins TRBV5-1 to TRBJ1-2, with D perhaps TRBD1 (6 bases). Germline-derived CDR1 and CDR2 are SGHRS and YFSETQ. V was shortened by 5 bases and J by 4 bases, with 12 bases between the two germline ends. CDR3 size: 13 residues. This CDR3 reads CASSLDRRYGYTF. CDR3 coding DNA: TGCGCCAGCAGTCTCGACAGGCGCTATGGCTACACCTTC.

The genes are TRBV28 and TRBJ1-2; D possibly corresponds to TRBD1 (6 bases). V lost 3 bases to trimming and J lost 6 bases, with 14 bases between them. This CDR3 comprises 14 residues. Germline V gene sequence: CDR1 MDHEN, CDR2 SYDVKM. Here the CDR3 DNA reads TGTGCCAGCAGTTTTCCCCAGGGGAGGGATGGCTACACCTTC. The encoded protein is CASSFPQGRDGYTF.

This clone was counted a single time. The rearrangement links TRBV3-1 (or the pseudogene TRBV3-2) to TRBJ1-2; the D is unclear. V was shortened by 1 base and J by 7 bases, with 13 bases between the two germline ends. The CDR3 sequence is 14 residues long. Germline V lookup: CDR1 LGHDT, CDR2 YNNKEL (reference sequence). The CDR3 reads CASSQGTRAAGYTF. The CDR3 DNA is TGTGCCAGCAGCCAAGGTACTAGGGCGGCTGGCTACACCTTC.

J is TRBJ1-1 and V is TRBV10-3; D not resolved. V was clipped by 7 bases and J by 0 bases, with 9 bases between them. CDR3 length: 13 residues. Germline-derived CDR1 and CDR2 are ENHRY and SYGVKD. The CDR3 sequence is CAIKNNMNTEAFF. The CDR3, as DNA: TGTGCCATCAAGAACAACATGAACACTGAAGCTTTCTTT.

The chain is built from TRBV5-1 and TRBJ2-7; weak D call: TRBD2 (5 bases). This CDR3 is built from 12 residues. Germline CDR1 and CDR2: SGHRS and YFSETQ. V was shortened by 4 bases and J by 1 base, with 6 bases between the two germline ends. Written as DNA, the CDR3 is TGCGCCAGCAGCACGGGATCCTACGAGCAGTACTTC. This translates into CASSTGSYEQYF.

The V and J genes are TRBV27 and TRBJ2-2; 8 bases match TRBD2. The CDR3 contains 16 residues. The germline V gene encodes CDR1 MNHEY and CDR2 SMNVEV (reference sequence). Trimming took 4 bases from V and 9 from J; bases not matched to a gene: 13. The CDR3: CASSSPPGTRGRELFF. In nucleotides, the CDR3 is TGTGCCAGCAGTTCTCCCCCCGGGACTAGAGGGCGGGAGCTGTTTTTT.

This sequence joins TRBV6-5 and TRBJ1-1; TRBD1 is a possible D gene (6 bases). The CDR3 consists of 13 residues. The V and J ends lost 5 bases and 8 bases respectively, with 15 bases between them. CDR1 and CDR2 from the germline V gene are MNHEY and SVGAGI. The CDR3, as DNA: TGTGCCAGCAGTCGCCCCGGGACACCCGAAGCTTTCTTT. Residues: CASSRPGTPEAFF.

Only one count was recorded for this clone. The chain uses TRBV19 and TRBJ1-1; 7 bases align to TRBD1. The V gene's germline CDR1 is LNHDA and CDR2 SQIVND (reference sequence). There are 16 residues in the CDR3. Trimming removed 1 base from V and 1 base from J; junction bases left unmatched: 6. The CDR3 nucleotides read TGTGCCAGTAGTATAGCCTTTGACAGGGAGAACACTGAAGCTTTCTTT. This sequence encodes CASSIAFDRENTEAFF.

The table lists this clone with a count of one. The rearrangement uses TRBV29-1 and TRBJ1-1, with 10 bases that match TRBD1. Germline V gene data show CDR1 as SQVTM and CDR2 as ANQGSEA. V dropped 7 bases and J dropped 4; count of bases not matched to a gene: 6. The CDR3 totals 13 residues. DNA of the CDR3: TGCAGCGCGCGGACAGGGGGTTTCACTGAAGCTTTCTTT. It is translated as CSARTGGFTEAFF.

The chain combines TRBV7-9 with TRBJ2-3; D gene unclear. Germline V CDR1 and CDR2: SEHNR, FQNEAQ (reference sequence). The ends were cut back, 3 bases at V and 2 bases at J, with 18 bases in the middle. The CDR3 extends over 17 amino acids. CDR3 sequence (DNA): TGTGCCAGCAGCTTCCCCATCAGGCAGCAGAACACAGATACGCAGTATTTT. The encoded protein is CASSFPIRQQNTDTQYF. The full variable domain, in which reference TRBV7-9 and TRBJ2-3 provide the parts outside the CDR3, is DTGVSQNPRHKITKRGQNVTFRCDPISEHNRLYWYRQTLGQGPEFLTYFQNEAQLEKSRLLSDRFSAERPKGSFSTLEIQRTEQGDSAMYLCASSFPIRQQNTDTQYFGPGTRLTVL.

The chain carries TRBV30 and TRBJ2-7; tentatively, D is TRBD1 (7 bases). CDR3 length: 12 amino acids. Trimming took 3 bases from V and 7 from J, leaving 13 bases between them. Looked up from germline, CDR1 is GTSNPN and CDR2 is SVGIG (reference sequence). This CDR3 is CAWSGGGWEQYF. CDR3 sequence (DNA): TGTGCCTGGAGCGGAGGGGGCTGGGAGCAGTACTTC.

The rearrangement joins TRBV21-1 to TRBJ2-7; TRBD2, as called in the table, went unchecked against the DNA. TRBV21-1 is a pseudogene segment. The length of the CDR3 is 17 residues. CDR3 loop: CASSTPLGASGTLGQYF. The CDR3 DNA reads TGTGCCAGCAGCACACCCTTGGGGGCTAGCGGTACCCTCGGGCAGTACTTC.

The chain recombines TRBV19 with TRBJ2-1; 11 bases map to TRBD2. Trimming cost V 5 bases and J 10 bases; bases outside gene matches: 4. CDR1 is LNHDA, CDR2 SQIVND, per germline (reference sequence). The CDR3 loop spans 13 amino acids. The CDR3 reads CASSLAGGGEQFF. In DNA, the CDR3 is TGTGCCAGTAGTCTAGCGGGAGGCGGAGAGCAGTTCTTC.

This clone showed up just once. V is TRBV5-1 and J is TRBJ2-7; D perhaps matches TRBD1 (6 bases). Germline V gene sequence: CDR1 SGHRS, CDR2 YFSETQ. Trimming cost V 5 bases and J 2 bases, with 14 bases left between them. The CDR3 extends over 14 amino acids. Written as DNA, the CDR3 is TGCGCCAGCAGTACAGGACAGCCCGCCTACGAGCAGTACTTC. This encodes CASSTGQPAYEQYF.

Of note for this clone: Other DNA variants within this sample encode the same CDR3. The rearrangement joins TRBV7-2 to TRBJ2-7; 10 positions match TRBD2. Germline lookup yields CDR1 SGHTA and CDR2 FQGNSA. This CDR3 region has 14 residues. The junction had 0 bases not matched to a gene; V was cut back by 2 bases and J by 2 bases. CDR3 sequence (DNA): TGTGCCAGCAGCTTAACTAGCGGGACCTACGAGCAGTACTTC. It encodes CASSLTSGTYEQYF. The whole variable domain, filled in from reference TRBV7-2 and TRBJ2-7, reads GAGVSQSPSNKVTEKGKDVELRCDPISGHTALYWYRQSLGQGLEFLIYFQGNSAPDKSGLPSDRFSAERTGGSVSTLTIQRTQQEDSAVYLCASSLTSGTYEQYFGPGTRLTVT.